Shown below are 3 T cell receptor beta chains from a single sample sequenced in a study of T cells in women clearing cervical HPV infection. Assay used: immunoSEQ multiplex PCR; TCRdb lists only in-frame clones, some missing. The sample data list under 45,000 clones. Sequenced: blood buffy coat. The receptors were gathered from a woman aged 18-69 years with a cervical HPV16 infection that either progressed to CIN3+ or cleared (not recorded which).

Regarding this clone: The CDR3 goes on 3 residues after the read ends, and that part is filled in from the germline J gene. The chain has TRBV5-1 and TRBJ2-1; D is unresolved. The CDR3 contains 13 residues. Germline loops: CDR1 SGHRS, CDR2 YFSETQ. Trimming took off 2 bases at V and 4 bases at J, with 7 bases between the two ends. The CDR3 loop reads CASSFETYNEQFF. The CDR3 DNA, read in part, is TGCGCCAGCAGCTTCGAGACATACAATGAG.

A note on this clone: The missing CDR3 end, 3 residues past where the read stops, is filled in from the germline J gene. This chain uses TRBV5-1 with TRBJ2-1; tentative D call: TRBD2 (6 bases). Trimming left V 4 bases short and J 4 bases short, with 9 bases between. The length of the CDR3 is 13 residues. CDR1 and CDR2 from the germline V gene are SGHRS and YFSETQ. The DNA read from the CDR3 is TGCGCCAGCAGCACGGGACTTTACAATGAG. It codes for CASSTGLYNE. The full CDR3 sequence reads CASSTGLYNEQFF.

Partial CDR3 DNA: TGTGCCAGCAGTACGGAGACAGAGAATTCACCG. Translated, it gives CASSTETENSP. The full CDR3 sequence reads CASSTETENSPLFF. This rearrangement joins TRBV7-2 to TRBJ2-2, with D possibly being TRBD1 (5 bases). The read halts 3 residues ahead of the CDR3 end, with the missing end drawn from the germline J gene. This CDR3 is built from 14 residues. CDR1 and CDR2 (germline): SGHTA, FQGNSA. The entire variable domain, with the rest obtained from reference TRBV7-2 and TRBJ2-2, is as follows: GAGVSQSPSNKVTEKGKDVELRCDPISGHTALYWYRQSLGQGLEFLIYFQGNSAPDKSGLPSDRFSAERTGGSVSTLTIQRTQQEDSAVYLCASSTETENSPLFFGEGSRLTVL.